This T cell receptor (beta chain) was found in a study of molecular identifiers for immune sequencing clone quantification. V lost 8 bases, J lost 3 bases, and 14 bases lay in between. From germline, CDR1 is LGHNA and CDR2 YSLEER. The CDR3 is 13 residues long. The table lists this clonotype with a count of one. What it binds is not known. A single base separates this from a much larger clone, so it may be a read error. General observations from the study: Effector cells had over 98% of their molecules in clones above 20 RNA copies, while naive cells had under 1%.

Sorted cell numbers of roughly 19,000 to 1,000,000, with 10%, 30% or 50% RNA, served as input for naive CD8 libraries. CD8+CD4-CCR7+CD45RA+ sorting gave the naive CD8 T cells. TCRdb reprocessed the PCR reads via MiXCR and lists one record per CDR3 protein. The sample gives more than 450,000 distinct CDR3 sequences, around 23% of which show up once; roughly 0.79% is in the top ten. The chain employs TRBV4-3 and TRBJ2-7; tentative D call: TRBD1 (6 bases). The TCR comes from a human donor in good health. Some libraries in this study had Jurkat cell RNA spiked in. Sequencing was done on a sample of naive CD8+ T cells from blood, with Jurkat cell RNA spiked in. Subset meaning: FACS-sorted CD8+CD4-CCR7+CD45RA+ naive T cells. Written as DNA, the CDR3 is TGCGCCAGCCGCCTGGACAGAAACTACGAGCAGTACTTC. This encodes CASRLDRNYEQYF.